The present TCR beta chain was sequenced within a study of human T cells and chemical hapten exposure. In the study overall: Diphenylcyclopropenone was applied weekly to patients' scalps across the approximately 25-week study. The study traced per-sample TCR yield variation mainly to small differences in pooled library volumes. The patients were mostly female; they had alopecia areata, totalis or universalis.

The time point is: patch test 1, 2 weeks after DPC sensitization. Described treatment: therapeutic diphenylcyclopropenone sensitization with weekly scalp DPC. Unfractionated whole blood was the source from which total RNA was extracted. One entry per CDR3 protein, called by TCRdb with MiXCR from the RACE reads. Here the sample spans just under 350,000 distinct CDR3 sequences, roughly 6.9% being singletons. V trimming: 2 bases; J trimming: 3 bases; junction bases outside the gene matches: 2. Germline V CDR1 and CDR2: MNHEY, SVGAGI. This CDR3 is built from 17 residues. The chain uses TRBV6-5 and TRBJ2-2, with 14 bases that match TRBD2. Sequencing used whole blood, obtained in connection with sensitization to the hapten diphenylcyclopropenone (DPC). The TCR comes from a woman between 18 and 30 years old with alopecia areata. Some clones in this sample may be carry-over from other donors' samples. This chain's CDR3 is CASSYGLAGGYTGELFF. CDR3 coding DNA: TGTGCCAGCAGTTACGGACTAGCGGGGGGCTACACCGGGGAGCTGTTTTTT.